The clone carrying this T cell receptor (beta chain) was seen repeatedly, ten times or more. The CDR3 has 15 amino acids. The trim removed 6 bases at V and 2 bases at J, leaving 3 bases unmatched. In germline, CDR1 is LNHDA, CDR2 SQIVND (reference sequence). cDNA synthesis used a TRAV/TRBV-specific primer set for both chains. A constant-region primer paired with the V-primer adapter amplified TCRs over about 19 PCR cycles. In TCRdb, the reads were re-called with MiXCR into one record per CDR3 protein. The sample records more than 50,000 distinct CDR3 sequences, 23% being singletons. Time point specified: after trial treatment. This sample's treatment: LDRT plus nivolumab, ipilimumab, low-dose cyclophosphamide and aspirin (RACIN trial). The record originates from a study of low-dose radiotherapy and immunotherapy resistance in tumors.

The genes are TRBV19 and TRBJ2-3; TRBD2 aligns across 12 bases. Sequenced material: PBMCs, taken after low-dose radiotherapy plus immunotherapy. The clonotype was recovered from a male donor with prostate cancer. CDR3 bases: TGTGCCAGTAGCACTAGCGGGGGGCCCACAGATACGCAGTATTTT. Translating it yields CASSTSGGPTDTQYF.